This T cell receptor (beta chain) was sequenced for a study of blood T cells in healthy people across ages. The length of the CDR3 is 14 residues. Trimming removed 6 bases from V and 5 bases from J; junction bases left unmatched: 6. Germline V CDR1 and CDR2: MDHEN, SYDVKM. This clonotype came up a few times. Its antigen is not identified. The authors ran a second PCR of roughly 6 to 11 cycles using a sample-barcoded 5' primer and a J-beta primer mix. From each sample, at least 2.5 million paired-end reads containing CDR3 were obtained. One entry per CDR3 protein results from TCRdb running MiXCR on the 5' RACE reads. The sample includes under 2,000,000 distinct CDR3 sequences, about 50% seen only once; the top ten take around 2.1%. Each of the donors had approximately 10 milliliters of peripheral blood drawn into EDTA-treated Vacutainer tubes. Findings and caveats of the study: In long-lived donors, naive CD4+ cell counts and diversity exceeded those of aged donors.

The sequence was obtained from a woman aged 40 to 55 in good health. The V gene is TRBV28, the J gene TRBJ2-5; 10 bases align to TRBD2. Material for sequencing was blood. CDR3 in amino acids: CASRNGLAVETQYF. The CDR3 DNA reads TGTGCCAGCAGAAATGGACTAGCGGTGGAGACCCAGTACTTC.